A single sample is the source of the 5 T cell receptor beta chains below, sequenced in a study of post-analysis software for immune sequencing data. TCR beta libraries were prepared from cDNA with unique molecular identifiers. Via MiXCR, TCRdb re-called the PCR reads, giving one row per CDR3 protein. The table has roughly 870,000 distinct CDR3 sequences, approximately 57% seen once. Study findings and constraints: A few TRBV segments, TRBV5-6, TRBV5-1 and TRBV20-1 among them, were found more frequent in patients than controls.

Antigen specificity for these receptors is unknown. The sample consisted of blood. All receptors come from a girl under 18 with multiple sclerosis.

V is TRBV5-5 and J is TRBJ2-1; 10 bases align to TRBD1. Per the germline V gene, CDR1 is SGHKS and CDR2 is YYEKEE (reference sequence). This CDR3 has 14 amino acids. V was clipped by 3 bases and J by 10 bases; unmatched bases: 7. CDR3 DNA: TGTGCCAGCAGCTGGGGGACAGGGGCGGACGAGCAGTTCTTC. It specifies CASSWGTGADEQFF.

A note on this clonotype: Germline and junction disagree at one end, which may indicate a read error. The CDR3 DNA reads as TGTGCCAGCAGTGTACTTGGACAGGGGGCGCGCGCCTATGGCTACATCTTC. Protein: CASSVLGQGARAYGYIF. This chain uses TRBV2 with TRBJ1-2; TRBD1 matches at 11 bases. This CDR3 contains 17 residues. Germline V lookup: CDR1 SNHLY, CDR2 FYNNEI.

This chain connects TRBV3-1 to TRBJ1-2; 10 bases line up with TRBD1. The V gene's germline CDR1 is LGHDT and CDR2 YNNKEL (reference sequence). V trimming: 4 bases; J trimming: 2 bases; junction bases outside the gene matches: 4. CDR3 length: 15 residues. Here the CDR3 reads CASSRWTGGNYGYTF. The CDR3 nucleotides are TGTGCCAGCAGCCGATGGACAGGGGGGAACTATGGCTACACCTTC.

A few counts support this clonotype. This rearrangement joins TRBV5-1 to TRBJ2-3; tentatively, D is TRBD1 or TRBD2 (5 bases each). With 6 bases removed from V and 4 bases from J, the gap between germline ends came to 12 bases. CDR3 length equals 13 residues. The germline V gene encodes CDR1 SGHRS and CDR2 YFSETQ. CDR3 nucleotide sequence: TGCGCCAGCACGAGGGGAGCCCCAGATACGCAGTATTTT. Its translation: CASTRGAPDTQYF. The entire variable domain, with the rest obtained from reference TRBV5-1 and TRBJ2-3, is as follows: KAGVTQTPRYLIKTRGQQVTLSCSPISGHRSVSWYQQTPGQGLQFLFEYFSETQRNKGNFPGRFSGRQFSNSRSEMNVSTLELGDSALYLCASTRGAPDTQYFGPGTRLTVL.

This clonotype was picked up a small number of times. The CDR3 DNA follows: TGTGCCAGCAGAGAGTCCCGGTGGTCCTACAATGAGCAGTTCTTC. Translated, it gives CASRESRWSYNEQFF. This chain links TRBV6-1 with TRBJ2-1; D call uncertain. There are 15 residues in the CDR3. Deletions cut 6 bases from V and 1 base from J, with 13 bases between. Germline loops: CDR1 MNHNS, CDR2 SASEGT.